The 20 T cell receptor beta chains below come from one sample, sequenced in a study of blood T cell repertoires in COVID-19. Using immunoSEQ multiplex PCR, the repertoire was profiled, and TCRdb retains in-frame clones only, with some absent. The data contain 200,000 to 250,000 clones, 87% of them singletons. Sequencing input: PBMCs or T cells enriched from blood (not recorded which). The receptors were gathered from a man younger than 45 in a cohort exposed to, infected with or recovered from COVID-19 (not recorded which).

The chain employs TRBV21-1 and TRBJ1-5. TRBV21-1 has pseudogene status. CDR3 size: 17 residues. CDR3 sequence reads: CASSSPPTEDSNQPQHF. The CDR3 DNA reads TGTGCCAGCAGCTCACCCCCGACGGAGGATAGCAATCAGCCCCAGCATTTT.

Only a few counts were recorded for this clone. The chain is built from TRBV11-3 and TRBJ2-1; 11 nucleotides agree with TRBD2. Germline loops: CDR1 SGHNT, CDR2 YENEEA. The CDR3 totals 16 residues. V lost 4 bases to trimming and J lost 1 base; unmatched junction nucleotides: 3. CDR3 protein: CASSSRTSGSYNEQFF. For the CDR3, the DNA is TGTGCCAGCAGCTCCAGGACTAGCGGGTCCTACAATGAGCAGTTCTTC.

A few counts support this clone. V is TRBV7-3 and J is TRBJ1-6, with D possibly TRBD1 on 5 matching bases. The V end was cut by 5 bases, the J end by 12 bases, with 14 bases between. Looked up from germline, CDR1 is SGHTA and CDR2 is FQGTGA. This CDR3 is 13 amino acids long. This CDR3 is CASSPLSGGPLHF. The CDR3 nucleotides read TGTGCCAGCAGCCCTCTGTCGGGGGGACCCCTCCACTTT.

The gene calls are TRBV5-1 and TRBJ2-2, with D uncertain. The germline V gene has CDR1 SGHRS and CDR2 YFSETQ. Trimming left V 0 bases short and J 5 bases short, with 11 bases between. The length of the CDR3 is 15 residues. The CDR3 loop reads CASSLAGSGTGELFF. The CDR3 coding sequence is TGCGCCAGCAGCTTGGCGGGTTCCGGGACCGGGGAGCTGTTTTTT.

This chain connects TRBV13 to TRBJ2-1, with D maybe TRBD1 (6 bases). The CDR3 runs 19 residues. Germline CDR1 PRHDT, CDR2 FYEKMQ (reference sequence). The germline V and J ends were trimmed by 0 bases and 0 bases, with 18 bases remaining between them. CDR3 DNA sequence: TGTGCCAGCAGCTTAGGCGGGGCTTCCGCACAGGGCTCCTACAATGAGCAGTTCTTC. The encoded protein is CASSLGGASAQGSYNEQFF.

This sequence joins TRBV3-1 (or the pseudogene TRBV3-2) and TRBJ1-6; the match to TRBD1 covers 7 bases. Germline V gives CDR1 LGHDT, CDR2 YNNKEL (reference sequence). CDR3 length: 16 residues. V lost 4 bases and J lost 8; bases outside the gene matches: 11. CDR3 sequence: CASSPTGQSLYSPLHF. The CDR3 DNA sequence: TGTGCCAGCAGCCCAACGGGACAGTCTCTTTATTCACCCCTCCACTTT.

CDR3 coding DNA: TGTGCCAGTAGTACGGGACAACGAGGCTACACCTTC. Translated: CASSTGQRGYTF. This sequence joins TRBV19 and TRBJ1-2; maybe TRBD1 (6 bases). The V end lost 4 bases, the J end lost 8 bases, and 11 bases lay between the germline ends. CDR1 LNHDA and CDR2 SQIVND come from the germline V gene (reference sequence). The CDR3 sequence is 12 residues long.

This clone was recorded only once. The chain joins TRBV27 to TRBJ1-2, with 12 positions matching TRBD1. The CDR3 length is 15 residues. Germline CDR1 and CDR2: MNHEY and SMNVEV (reference sequence). V trimming: 4 bases; J trimming: 4 bases; junction bases outside the gene matches: 4. The DNA for the CDR3 is TGTGCCAGCAGTTCAGGGGACAGGGGGCCCTATGGCTACACCTTC. Protein: CASSSGDRGPYGYTF.

In this sample, this clone turned up a few times. The chain is built from TRBV11-2 and TRBJ1-1; D is unclear. Germline V CDR1 and CDR2: SGHAT, FQNNGV. V lost 3 bases to trimming and J lost 11 bases, with 13 bases between them. CDR3 length equals 12 residues. The CDR3 here is CASSFEGGGAFF. The CDR3 DNA follows: TGTGCCAGCAGCTTTGAAGGTGGCGGGGCTTTCTTT.

This chain connects TRBV10-2 to TRBJ2-2, with 11 bases identical to TRBD2. The J segment lost 4 bases and the V segment lost 5 bases, leaving 0 bases of the junction unmatched. The V gene's germline CDR1 is WSHSY and CDR2 SAAADI. This CDR3 spans 14 amino acids. The CDR3 region is CASSLAGGTGELFF. For the CDR3, the DNA is TGCGCCAGCAGTCTAGCGGGAGGCACCGGGGAGCTGTTTTTT.

V gene TRBV18 combines with J gene TRBJ2-7; weak D call: TRBD2 (7 bases). This CDR3 has 14 amino acids. Germline V gene data show CDR1 as KGHSH and CDR2 as LQKENI. Trimming left V 4 bases short and J 3 bases short, with 13 bases between. CDR3 nucleotide sequence: TGTGCCAGCTCACGGGCAGGGGACTACTACGAGCAGTACTTC. Encoded protein: CASSRAGDYYEQYF.

The rearrangement links TRBV10-3 to TRBJ1-2; possibly TRBD1 for D (6 bases). Trimming removed 6 bases from V and 3 bases from J, with 17 bases in between. Germline CDR1 and CDR2: ENHRY and SYGVKD. The CDR3 runs 15 residues. The CDR3 DNA sequence: TGTGCCATCAGGAGACAGGTGTTGGGACACTATGGCTACACCTTC. Its protein product is CAIRRQVLGHYGYTF.

The chain employs TRBV4-2 and TRBJ1-1; D is possibly TRBD1 (5 bases). Trimming shortened V by 1 base and J by 5 bases, and 17 bases separated the two germline ends. This CDR3 is built from 16 residues. From germline, CDR1 is LGHNA and CDR2 YNFKEQ. CDR3 protein: CASSQAWPGQETEAFF. The CDR3 region has the DNA TGTGCCAGCAGCCAAGCTTGGCCAGGGCAAGAGACTGAAGCTTTCTTT.

The CDR3 here is CASSSGQGTTGELFF. The CDR3 bases are TGTGCCAGCAGCTCTGGACAGGGGACTACCGGGGAGCTGTTTTTT. The chain carries TRBV7-2 and TRBJ2-2; 9 nucleotides match TRBD1. CDR1 and CDR2 (germline): SGHTA, FQGNSA. Unmatched junction bases numbered 5, after V lost 4 bases and J lost 5 bases. This CDR3 contains 15 residues.

The V and J genes are TRBV5-1 and TRBJ1-3; D not certain. Deletions cut 0 bases from V and 0 bases from J, with 10 bases between. The CDR3 totals 16 residues. Germline CDR1 SGHRS, CDR2 YFSETQ. The DNA for the CDR3 is TGCGCCAGCAGCTTGGGTGTGGCTCACTCTGGAAACACCATATATTTT. It codes for CASSLGVAHSGNTIYF.

The genes are TRBV14 and TRBJ2-6, with TRBD1 matching over 9 bases. The CDR3 has 21 residues. Germline V CDR1 and CDR2: SGHDN, FVKESK. The trim removed 2 bases at V and 0 bases at J, leaving 14 bases unmatched. CDR3 nucleotide sequence: TGTGCCAGCAGCCAAAAGAAGGGTAGGGGACAGGGTTTCTCTGGGGCCAACGTCCTGACTTTC. Protein sequence: CASSQKKGRGQGFSGANVLTF.

Only one count was recorded for this clone. The V gene is TRBV28, the J gene TRBJ2-3, with a weak D call TRBD1 (6 bases). The CDR3 consists of 14 residues. Germline CDR1 is MDHEN and CDR2 is SYDVKM. Trimming shortened V by 5 bases and J by 0 bases, and 9 bases separated the two germline ends. Here the CDR3 reads CASSVQGSTDTQYF. The CDR3 nucleotides are TGTGCCAGCAGTGTTCAGGGGAGCACAGATACGCAGTATTTT.

V usage is TRBV5-1 and J usage is TRBJ1-1; D may be TRBD1 (6 bases). CDR1 and CDR2 (germline): SGHRS, YFSETQ. Trimming stripped 0 bases from V and 0 bases from J, with 9 bases between. The CDR3 consists of 15 residues. This chain's CDR3 is CASSLEWGLNTEAFF. CDR3 coding DNA: TGCGCCAGCAGCTTGGAGTGGGGGCTGAACACTGAAGCTTTCTTT. The full variable domain, its missing parts supplied by reference TRBV5-1 and TRBJ1-1, is KAGVTQTPRYLIKTRGQQVTLSCSPISGHRSVSWYQQTPGQGLQFLFEYFSETQRNKGNFPGRFSGRQFSNSRSEMNVSTLELGDSALYLCASSLEWGLNTEAFFGQGTRLTVV.

The chain carries TRBV28 and TRBJ1-2, with no clear D. V was trimmed by 3 bases and J by 7 bases, leaving 12 bases between them. The germline CDR1 and CDR2 sequences are MDHEN and SYDVKM. The CDR3 extends over 13 amino acids. CDR3 in amino acids: CASSFLLLGGYTF. CDR3 bases: TGTGCCAGCAGTTTCCTCCTTCTCGGTGGCTACACCTTC.

This clone was picked up one time. The V call is TRBV27, the J call TRBJ2-2; 9 bases line up with TRBD2. After removal of 0 bases from V and 4 bases from J, the junction contained 3 bases not matched to a gene. The CDR3 covers 16 residues. In germline, CDR1 is MNHEY, CDR2 SMNVEV (reference sequence). The CDR3 sequence: CASSLSASGATGELFF. CDR3 DNA: TGTGCCAGCAGTTTATCGGCTAGCGGGGCCACCGGGGAGCTGTTTTTT.